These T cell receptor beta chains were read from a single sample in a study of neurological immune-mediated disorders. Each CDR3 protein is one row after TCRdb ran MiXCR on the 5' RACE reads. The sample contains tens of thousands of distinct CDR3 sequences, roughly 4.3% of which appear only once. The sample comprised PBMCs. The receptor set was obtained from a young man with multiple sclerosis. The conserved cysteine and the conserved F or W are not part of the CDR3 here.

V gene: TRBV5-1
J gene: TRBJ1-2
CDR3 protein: ASSPPFSYGYT

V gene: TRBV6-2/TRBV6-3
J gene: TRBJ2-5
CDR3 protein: ASSPVRGGEETQY

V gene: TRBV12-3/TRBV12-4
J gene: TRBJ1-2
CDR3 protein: ASSFRKVGNYGYT

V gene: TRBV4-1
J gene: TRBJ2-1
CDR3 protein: ASSQQLETLGEQF

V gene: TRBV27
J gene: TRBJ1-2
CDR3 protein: ASSLSGEQGNYGYT

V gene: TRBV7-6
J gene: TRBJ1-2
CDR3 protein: ASSLGGGFGYGYT

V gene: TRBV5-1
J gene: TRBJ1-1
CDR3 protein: ASSLVRSFVNTEAF

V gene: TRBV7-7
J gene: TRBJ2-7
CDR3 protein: ASSLSIAYEQY

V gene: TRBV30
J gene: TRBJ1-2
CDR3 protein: AWSTPSPTGYT

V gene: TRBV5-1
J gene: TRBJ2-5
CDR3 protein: ASSRTPGVEETQY

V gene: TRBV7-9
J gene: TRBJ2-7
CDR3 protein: ASSRQGNPRYEQY

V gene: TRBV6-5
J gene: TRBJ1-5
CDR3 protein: ASSYSPGDQPQH

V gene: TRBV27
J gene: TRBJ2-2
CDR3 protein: ACRGQPNTGELF

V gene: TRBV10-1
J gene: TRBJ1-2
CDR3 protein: ASMRGARYGYT

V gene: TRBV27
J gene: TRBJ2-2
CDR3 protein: ASRTTGGPGELF

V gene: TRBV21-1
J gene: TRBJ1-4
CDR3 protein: ASSTGKGLEKLF

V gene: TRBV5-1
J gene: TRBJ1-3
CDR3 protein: ASSLGGTRGNTIY

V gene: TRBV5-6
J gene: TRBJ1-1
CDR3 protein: ASSLYTEAF

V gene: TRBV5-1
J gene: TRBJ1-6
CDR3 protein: ASSLDTGGTNSPLN

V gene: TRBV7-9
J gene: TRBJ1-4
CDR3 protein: ASSTGTNRANEKLF

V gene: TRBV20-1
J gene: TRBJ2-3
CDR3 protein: SARNVAGGPDTQY

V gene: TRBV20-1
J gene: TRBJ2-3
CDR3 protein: SAGERGGSNTQY

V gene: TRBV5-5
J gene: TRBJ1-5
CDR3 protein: ASSLWGKSNQPQH

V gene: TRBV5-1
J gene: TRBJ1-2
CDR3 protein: ASSLDGPLGGYT

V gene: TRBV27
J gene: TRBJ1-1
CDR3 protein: ASSPVRRYSEAF

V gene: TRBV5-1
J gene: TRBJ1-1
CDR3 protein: ASSLFDANTEAF

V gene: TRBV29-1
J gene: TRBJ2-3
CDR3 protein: SVGGGPRTDTQY

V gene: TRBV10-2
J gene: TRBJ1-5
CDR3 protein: ASRGQVNQPQH

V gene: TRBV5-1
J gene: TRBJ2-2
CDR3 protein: ASSLVGGLNTGELF

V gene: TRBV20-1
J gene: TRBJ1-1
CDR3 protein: SARDLYGGLNTEAF

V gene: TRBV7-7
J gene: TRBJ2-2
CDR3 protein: ASSLTSTGELF

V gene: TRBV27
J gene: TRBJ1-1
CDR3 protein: ASRQGPMNTEAF

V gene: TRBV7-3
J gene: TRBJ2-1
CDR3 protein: ASSPQGVSYNEQF

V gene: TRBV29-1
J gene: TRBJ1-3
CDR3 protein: SAAGQGVGGNTIY

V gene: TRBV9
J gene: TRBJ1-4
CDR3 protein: ASSVAPMGNEKLF

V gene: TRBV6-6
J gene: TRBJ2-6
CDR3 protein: ASSRQERGANVLT

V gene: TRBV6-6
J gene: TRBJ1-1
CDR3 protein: ASSYSVPGTEAF

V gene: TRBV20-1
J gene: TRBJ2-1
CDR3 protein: SARAASGSYNEQF

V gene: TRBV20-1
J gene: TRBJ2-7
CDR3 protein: SAHRPGMTYEQY

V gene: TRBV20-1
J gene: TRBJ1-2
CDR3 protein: SARDRADYGYT

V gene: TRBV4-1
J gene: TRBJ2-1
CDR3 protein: ASSHKPRLPTADEQF